The 10 T cell receptor beta chains reported below all come from one sample, sequenced in a study of blood T cell repertoires in COVID-19. Here immunoSEQ multiplex PCR was the method, and the copy in TCRdb shows in-frame clones only, minus some. The sample carries hundreds of thousands of clones, roughly 91% recorded once. The sequenced sample was peripheral blood. These receptor sequences come from a man in his forties with acute or convalescent COVID-19.

The J gene is TRBJ2-3, the V gene TRBV27, with 7 bases that match TRBD1. From germline, CDR1 is MNHEY and CDR2 SMNVEV (reference sequence). This CDR3 region has 12 residues. After removal of 4 bases from V and 10 bases from J, the junction contained 5 bases not matched to a gene. Here the CDR3 DNA reads TGTGCCAGCAGTTCACAACAGGGGTCGCAGTATTTT. Encoded protein: CASSSQQGSQYF.

This chain connects TRBV28 to TRBJ1-2; 7 bases match TRBD1. With V trimmed by 2 bases and J by 8 bases, 5 bases remained unmatched. The CDR3 is 13 amino acids. Germline V gives CDR1 MDHEN, CDR2 SYDVKM. CDR3 region: CASSLKTGYGYTF. CDR3 sequence (DNA): TGTGCCAGCAGTTTAAAGACAGGGTACGGCTACACCTTC.

The J gene is TRBJ1-3, the V gene TRBV5-8, with D uncertain. V lost 0 bases and J 0 bases, leaving 7 bases between the germline ends. CDR1 and CDR2 from the germline V gene are SGHTS and YDEGEE. CDR3 length: 15 amino acids. CDR3 coding DNA: TGTGCCAGCAGCTTGGGCGGGCTCTCTGGAAACACCATATATTTT. Amino acids: CASSLGGLSGNTIYF.

This clone was seen only once. The chain employs TRBV5-4 and TRBJ1-1, with 8 nucleotides matching TRBD1. Per germline, CDR1 SGHNT and CDR2 YYREEE (reference sequence). The CDR3 extends over 14 amino acids. J was trimmed by 3 bases and V by 4 bases; bases with no gene match: 5. The CDR3 DNA reads as TGTGCCAGCAGCACCTACAGGGGGTACACTGAAGCTTTCTTT. Translation: CASSTYRGYTEAFF.

This clone showed up just a few times. The gene calls are TRBV10-3 and TRBJ1-1, with a weak D call TRBD1 (6 bases). Trimming left V 3 bases short and J 0 bases short, with 11 bases between. Looked up from germline, CDR1 is ENHRY and CDR2 is SYGVKD. The length of the CDR3 is 15 residues. This CDR3 is CAISDPGEVNTEAFF. In DNA, the CDR3 is TGTGCCATCAGTGACCCAGGGGAAGTGAACACTGAAGCTTTCTTT.

The chain recombines TRBV5-1 with TRBJ2-7; 7 bases fit TRBD1. The germline gives CDR1 SGHRS, CDR2 YFSETQ. The ends lost 4 bases at V and 6 bases at J; junction bases unmatched: 10. The CDR3 is 14 amino acids. The CDR3 protein is CASSPRQGSGEQYF. Here the CDR3 DNA reads TGCGCCAGCAGCCCCCGACAGGGTTCGGGCGAGCAGTACTTC. The full variable domain, with the rest looked up from reference TRBV5-1 and TRBJ2-7, is KAGVTQTPRYLIKTRGQQVTLSCSPISGHRSVSWYQQTPGQGLQFLFEYFSETQRNKGNFPGRFSGRQFSNSRSEMNVSTLELGDSALYLCASSPRQGSGEQYFGPGTRLTVT.

In its sample, this clone was seen once. The chain is built from TRBV12-5 and TRBJ1-1, with D maybe TRBD1 (6 bases). The CDR3 extends over 14 amino acids. The germline CDR1 and CDR2 sequences are LGHNT and FRNRAP. Trimming removed 6 bases from V and 1 base from J, with 12 bases in between. In nucleotides, the CDR3 is TGTGCTAGTGGACCTCCAGGGGCGAACACTGAAGCTTTCTTT. Amino acids: CASGPPGANTEAFF.

The rearrangement joins TRBV13 to TRBJ1-5; D is ambiguous. CDR3 size: 12 residues. The germline CDR1 and CDR2 sequences are PRHDT and FYEKMQ (reference sequence). The V end lost 3 bases, the J end lost 6 bases, and 6 bases lay between the germline ends. The CDR3 DNA sequence: TGTGCCAGCAGCTTCACCGGTCAGCCCCAGCATTTT. As protein: CASSFTGQPQHF.

The genes are TRBV29-1 and TRBJ2-3; the match to TRBD2 covers 11 bases. Germline V gene sequence: CDR1 SQVTM, CDR2 ANQGSEA. The length of the CDR3 is 17 residues. V was clipped by 0 bases and J by 6 bases; unmatched bases: 11. This chain's CDR3 is CSVEDFGSGGAADTQYF. DNA for the CDR3: TGCAGCGTTGAAGATTTTGGTAGCGGGGGGGCCGCGGATACGCAGTATTTT.

The chain is built from TRBV24-1 and TRBJ2-2; TRBD1 matches at 7 bases. After removal of 6 bases from V and 0 bases from J, the junction contained 3 bases not matched to a gene. There are 15 residues in the CDR3. The germline V gene encodes CDR1 KGHDR and CDR2 SFDVKD. CDR3 protein: CATSRTGSNTGELFF. Written as DNA, the CDR3 is TGTGCCACCAGTAGGACAGGCTCGAACACCGGGGAGCTGTTTTTT.